One and the same sample provided the 23 T cell receptor beta chains below, sequenced in a study of cytomegalovirus exposure and HLA in healthy donors. This PCR relied on a set of 60 Vbeta primers and 13 Jbeta primers. Only in-frame clones appear in the TCRdb table, and some are missing; sequencing was by immunoSEQ multiplex PCR. The sample lists fewer than 350,000 clones; around 90% were seen once. The sample was PBMCs. These receptors all stem from a young woman in good health and CMV-seronegative.

The chain combines TRBV6-7 with TRBJ2-3; maybe TRBD1 (6 bases). TRBV6-7 carries the ORF label, with uncertain function. V lost 8 bases and J 1 base, leaving 13 bases between the germline ends. This CDR3 is 14 amino acids long. The CDR3 here is CASPKDSCTDTQYF. The CDR3 nucleotides read TGTGCCAGCCCCAAGGACAGCTGCACAGATACGCAGTATTTT.

The chain combines TRBV9 with TRBJ1-5; possible D gene TRBD1, 6 bases. Trimming took off 0 bases at V and 7 bases at J, with 11 bases between the two ends. Germline V CDR1 and CDR2: SGDLS, YYNGEE. CDR3 length equals 14 residues. The DNA for the CDR3 is TGTGCCAGCAGCGTAGGGGGACAACACCAGCCCCAGCATTTT. Residues: CASSVGGQHQPQHF.

The V gene is TRBV9, the J gene TRBJ2-7; D is ambiguous. From germline, CDR1 is SGDLS and CDR2 YYNGEE. The CDR3 has 14 amino acids. V lost 4 bases to trimming and J lost 7 bases, with 18 bases between them. The CDR3 loop is CASSPRVHLFEQYF. The CDR3 DNA sequence: TGTGCCAGCAGCCCCCGGGTCCACCTCTTTGAGCAGTACTTC.

The chain couples TRBV9 to TRBJ1-2; D unclear. CDR3 length equals 14 residues. Germline CDR1 SGDLS, CDR2 YYNGEE. The germline V and J ends were trimmed by 0 bases and 4 bases, with 10 bases remaining between them. The CDR3 here is CASSVESRPYGYTF. CDR3 sequence (DNA): TGTGCCAGCAGCGTAGAGTCCAGGCCCTATGGCTACACCTTC.

In its sample, this clone was seen a few times. The rearrangement joins TRBV5-6 to TRBJ2-4; no clear D gene. V was shortened by 0 bases and J by 2 bases, with 9 bases between the two germline ends. This CDR3 region has 15 residues. Germline V gene data show CDR1 as SGHDT and CDR2 as YYEEEE. The CDR3 is CASSLARLTKNIQYF. The CDR3 DNA follows: TGTGCCAGCAGCTTGGCCAGGTTGACCAAAAACATTCAGTACTTC.

The V gene is TRBV7-3, the J gene TRBJ2-4; 7 bases fit TRBD2. The CDR3 runs to 16 residues. Germline CDR1 reads SGHTA; CDR2 reads FQGTGA. Trimming cost V 5 bases and J 1 base; bases outside gene matches: 8. The CDR3: CASSRGEMRAKNIQYF. The CDR3 DNA reads TGTGCCAGCAGCCGGGGGGAGATGAGGGCCAAAAACATTCAGTACTTC.

The chain joins TRBV7-9 to TRBJ1-5, with 7 bases identical to TRBD1. The CDR3 contains 14 residues. The trim removed 6 bases at V and 4 bases at J, leaving 6 bases unmatched. Per the germline V gene, CDR1 is SEHNR and CDR2 is FQNEAQ (reference sequence). The CDR3 reads CASSWDSQNQPQHF. In nucleotides, the CDR3 is TGTGCCAGCAGTTGGGACAGTCAAAATCAGCCCCAGCATTTT.

The chain employs TRBV27 and TRBJ2-7, with 8 bases aligning to TRBD1. Germline V lookup: CDR1 MNHEY, CDR2 SMNVEV (reference sequence). V was pared by 6 bases and J by 5 bases, with 12 bases of the junction left unmatched. CDR3 length: 15 amino acids. CDR3 sequence reads: CASRKTTAGGDEQYF. Written as DNA, the CDR3 is TGTGCCAGCAGAAAAACGACAGCAGGGGGCGACGAGCAGTACTTC.

V gene TRBV6-5 combines with J gene TRBJ1-5, with TRBD1 as a possible D gene (5 bases). Germline V lookup: CDR1 MNHEY, CDR2 SVGAGI. This CDR3 has 13 residues. Between the trimmed V and J ends, which lost 5 bases and 6 bases, there was a span of 11 bases. The CDR3 spells CASSAGQGQPQHF. The CDR3 coding sequence is TGTGCCAGCAGTGCAGGGCAGGGTCAGCCCCAGCATTTT.

The chain uses TRBV7-2 and TRBJ2-1; a possible D gene is TRBD1 (6 bases). Germline CDR1 is SGHTA and CDR2 is FQGNSA. V dropped 1 base and J dropped 6 bases, with 10 bases sitting between them. This CDR3 has 14 residues. CDR3 sequence (DNA): TGTGCCAGCAGCTTAGGACAGGTCGGCAATGAGCAGTTCTTC. Protein sequence: CASSLGQVGNEQFF.

This clone has a handful of counts. J is TRBJ2-1 and V is TRBV18; TRBD2 matches 10 bases. CDR1 is KGHSH, CDR2 LQKENI, per germline. V lost 3 bases to trimming and J lost 5 bases; unmatched junction nucleotides: 4. The CDR3 sequence is 15 residues long. CDR3 region: CASSPGLADNNEQFF. As DNA, the CDR3 is TGTGCCAGCTCACCCGGACTAGCGGATAACAATGAGCAGTTCTTC.

V usage is TRBV9 and J usage is TRBJ2-5, with D maybe TRBD1 (6 bases). Germline CDR1 SGDLS, CDR2 YYNGEE. This CDR3 has 14 residues. The germline V and J ends were trimmed by 4 bases and 1 base, with 11 bases remaining between them. CDR3: CASSTGTPQETQYF. The CDR3, as DNA: TGTGCCAGCAGCACGGGGACACCCCAAGAGACCCAGTACTTC.

V gene TRBV29-1 combines with J gene TRBJ2-5, with a weak D call TRBD1 (5 bases). V gave up 6 bases and J gave up 6 bases, with 23 bases separating them. Germline loops: CDR1 SQVTM, CDR2 ANQGSEA. The CDR3 runs 15 residues. CDR3 region: CSVPPPGRVSQTQYF. CDR3 DNA sequence: TGCAGCGTCCCCCCACCGGGCAGGGTCAGTCAGACCCAGTACTTC.

The chain joins TRBV4-1 to TRBJ2-5; D remains unclear. The tail of the sequence fits TRBJ2-7 better, so the J call may be wrong. The CDR3 extends over 17 amino acids. Per germline, CDR1 MGHRA and CDR2 YSYEKL. DNA for the CDR3: TGCGCCAGCAGCCAAAGTTTCGCCGTATCAACCTCCTACGAGCAGTACTTC. This gives the protein CASSQSFAVSTSYEQYF.

The gene calls are TRBV9 and TRBJ2-7; the match to TRBD2 covers 11 bases. The CDR3 runs 15 residues. V gave up 3 bases and J gave up 3 bases; unmatched junction bases: 5. The V gene's germline CDR1 is SGDLS and CDR2 YYNGEE. In nucleotides, the CDR3 is TGTGCCAGCAGCGCAAATAGCGGGGGGGACTACGAGCAGTACTTC. It is translated as CASSANSGGDYEQYF.

Written as DNA, the CDR3 is TGTGCCAGCTATGGGGGGAGGAACCGGGGGGACAATCAGCCCCAGCATTTT. It yields the protein CASYGGRNRGDNQPQHF. This chain joins TRBV2 and TRBJ1-5; possible D gene TRBD1, 5 bases. V lost 8 bases to trimming and J lost 3 bases, with 23 bases between them. Per the germline V gene, CDR1 is SNHLY and CDR2 is FYNNEI. The CDR3 consists of 17 residues.

As for this clone: The same CDR3 is also encoded by other DNA sequences in this sample. The CDR3 DNA is TGTGCCAGCTCACCACGTCTATTGGGACAGGGGGCTGAGCAGTACTTC. Protein: CASSPRLLGQGAEQYF. The chain uses TRBV18 and TRBJ2-7, with 12 bases that match TRBD1. The ends lost 1 base at V and 7 bases at J; junction bases unmatched: 8. CDR3 length: 16 amino acids. Per germline, CDR1 KGHSH and CDR2 LQKENI.

The chain couples TRBV5-1 to TRBJ1-1, with D perhaps TRBD1 (6 bases). Germline V gives CDR1 SGHRS, CDR2 YFSETQ. The CDR3 totals 13 residues. V was clipped by 4 bases and J by 1 base, with 8 bases between them. DNA of the CDR3: TGCGCCAGCAGCGAGGACAGGAACACTGAAGCTTTCTTT. It translates to CASSEDRNTEAFF.

The chain uses TRBV7-9 and TRBJ1-2; perhaps TRBD1 as D (6 bases). CDR3 length: 15 amino acids. Trimming stripped 3 bases from V and 8 bases from J, with 19 bases between. Germline CDR1 is SEHNR and CDR2 is FQNEAQ (reference sequence). The CDR3 DNA is TGTGCCAGCAGCTTTCAGGGGTTTGGATCGCGGGGCTACACCTTC. Amino acids: CASSFQGFGSRGYTF. The whole variable domain, filled in from reference TRBV7-9 and TRBJ1-2, reads DTGVSQNPRHKITKRGQNVTFRCDPISEHNRLYWYRQTLGQGPEFLTYFQNEAQLEKSRLLSDRFSAERPKGSFSTLEIQRTEQGDSAMYLCASSFQGFGSRGYTFGSGTRLTVV.

The rearrangement links TRBV10-1 to TRBJ1-5; 8 positions match TRBD1. The CDR3 contains 13 residues. The V gene's germline CDR1 is WNHNN and CDR2 SYGVQD (reference sequence). V shed 6 bases, J shed 4 bases, and the junction held 2 bases outside the gene matches. Here the CDR3 DNA reads TGCGCCAGCAGCCGGGACAGGAATCAGCCCCAGCATTTT. This gives the protein CASSRDRNQPQHF.

The chain employs TRBV6-4 and TRBJ2-4; TRBD1 matches at 10 bases. CDR3 length: 19 amino acids. The V gene end was trimmed by 7 bases and the J gene end by 0 bases; junction bases not matched to a gene: 15. In germline, CDR1 is MRHNA, CDR2 SNTAGT. The CDR3 DNA follows: TGTGCCAGCAAAGGGGGGGACAGGGGCGGCCCGACAGCCAAAAACATTCAGTACTTC. Encoded protein: CASKGGDRGGPTAKNIQYF.

The CDR3 coding sequence is TGTGCCAGCAGCCCCGGGACACCCGTTGAAGCTTTCTTT. Translation: CASSPGTPVEAFF. The chain has TRBV9 and TRBJ1-1; maybe TRBD1 (6 bases). The CDR3 totals 13 residues. The V gene's germline CDR1 is SGDLS and CDR2 YYNGEE. The germline V and J ends were trimmed by 4 bases and 7 bases, with 14 bases remaining between them.

The chain has TRBV6-6 and TRBJ2-1; 13 nucleotides match TRBD2. With V trimmed by 6 bases and J by 7 bases, 6 bases remained unmatched. Per the germline V gene, CDR1 is MNHNY and CDR2 is SVGAGI (reference sequence). The CDR3 is made up of 15 amino acids. CDR3 region: CASRLAGGDGNEQFF. Here the CDR3 DNA reads TGTGCCAGCAGACTAGCGGGGGGGGACGGTAATGAGCAGTTCTTC.